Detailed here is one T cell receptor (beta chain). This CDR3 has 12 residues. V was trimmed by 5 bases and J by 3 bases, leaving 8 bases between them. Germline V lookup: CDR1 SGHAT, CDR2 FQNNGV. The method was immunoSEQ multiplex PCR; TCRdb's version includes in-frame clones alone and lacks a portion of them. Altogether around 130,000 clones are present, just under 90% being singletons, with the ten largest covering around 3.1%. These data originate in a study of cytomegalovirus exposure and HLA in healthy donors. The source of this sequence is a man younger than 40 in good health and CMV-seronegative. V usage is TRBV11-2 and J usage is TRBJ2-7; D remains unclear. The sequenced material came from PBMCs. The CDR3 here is CASSLSLYEQYF. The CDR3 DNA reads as TGTGCCAGCAGCCTCTCCCTCTACGAGCAGTACTTC. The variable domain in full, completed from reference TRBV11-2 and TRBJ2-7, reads EAGVAQSPRYKIIEKRQSVAFWCNPISGHATLYWYQQILGQGPKLLIQFQNNGVVDDSQLPKDRFSAERLKGVDSTLKIQPAKLEDSAVYLCASSLSLYEQYFGPGTRLTVT.